This T cell receptor (beta chain) emerged from a study of technical replicates of blood from several donors. The table came from immunoSEQ multiplex PCR; TCRdb's copy has only in-frame clones and leaves some out. This sample yields tens of thousands of clones, of which roughly 91% are seen a single time; about 0.4% belongs to the top ten. The sequence was obtained from a human donor in good health. The sample was T cells isolated from PBMCs.

The CDR3 spells CASSYAETWDRVHGNEQFF. The DNA of the CDR3 is TGCGCCAGCAGCTATGCCGAAACCTGGGACAGGGTTCACGGCAATGAGCAGTTCTTC. V usage is TRBV5-1 and J usage is TRBJ2-1, with TRBD1 identical over 9 bases. Germline loops: CDR1 SGHRS, CDR2 YFSETQ. This CDR3 region has 19 residues. After removal of 3 bases from V and 6 bases from J, the junction contained 19 bases not matched to a gene.